A single sample gave rise to the 25 T cell receptor beta chains below, sequenced in a study of OX40 agonist ivuxolimab in advanced cancers. Data came from immunoSEQ multiplex PCR; TCRdb stores just in-frame clones and leaves some out. Of under 100,000 clones listed, around 85% are singletons. The sample in question was CD4+ or CD8+ T cells sorted from blood, obtained in a trial of the OX40 agonist ivuxolimab. The receptors originated from an adult with an advanced solid tumor such as melanoma, head and neck, liver or kidney cancer.

V is TRBV27 and J is TRBJ1-1; D gene unclear. The V gene's germline CDR1 is MNHEY and CDR2 SMNVEV (reference sequence). The CDR3 is made up of 13 amino acids. Trimming stripped 5 bases from V and 1 base from J, with 8 bases between. This chain's CDR3 is CASSVPGNTEAFF. The CDR3 nucleotides read TGTGCCAGCAGTGTACCAGGGAACACTGAAGCTTTCTTT.

V usage is TRBV5-1 and J usage is TRBJ2-2; the D is unclear. Germline-derived CDR1 and CDR2 are SGHRS and YFSETQ. The CDR3 consists of 15 residues. Between the trimmed V and J ends, which lost 10 bases and 3 bases, there was a span of 19 bases. CDR3 nucleotides: TGCGCCTCTCGGTCGGTTCGCGCCGACACCGGGGAGCTGTTTTTT. It is translated as CASRSVRADTGELFF.

This chain links TRBV30 with TRBJ2-1, with D possibly matching TRBD1 (6 bases). V was cut by 3 bases and J by 7 bases, with 10 bases left in between. Germline-derived CDR1 and CDR2 are GTSNPN and SVGIG (reference sequence). The CDR3 length is 12 residues. CDR3 protein: CAWRHRENEQFF. The DNA of the CDR3 is TGTGCCTGGAGGCACAGGGAAAATGAGCAGTTCTTC.

Remarks on this clone: This likely reflects a read error, since a far larger clone is one base away. The rearrangement links TRBV7-3 to TRBJ2-3, with 14 bases lining up with TRBD2. From germline, CDR1 is SGHTA and CDR2 FQGTGA. This CDR3 is 18 amino acids long. CDR3 sequence (DNA): TGTGCCAGCAGCCAGGGGACTAGCGGGAGTCGGAGCACAGGTACGCAGTATTTT. Translated, it gives CASSQGTSGSRSTGTQYF. The full variable domain, rest sourced from reference TRBV7-3 and TRBJ2-3, is GAGVSQTPSNKVTEKGKYVELRCDPISGHTALYWYRQSLGQGPEFLIYFQGTGAADDSGLPNDRFFAVRPEGSVSTLKIQRTERGDSAVYLCASSQGTSGSRSTGTQYFGPGTRLTVL.

V and J are TRBV6-5 and TRBJ2-7, with D perhaps assigned TRBD1 or TRBD2 (5 bases each). The V gene lost 0 bases and the J gene lost 3 bases, with 9 bases spanning the gap. Germline CDR1 is MNHEY and CDR2 is SVGAGI. The CDR3 length is 14 residues. The CDR3 here is CASSYSGANYEQYF. The CDR3 DNA follows: TGTGCCAGCAGTTACTCCGGGGCAAACTACGAGCAGTACTTC.

In DNA form, the CDR3 reads TGTGCCAGCAGGGAGGGACAGACTTATGGCTACACCTTC. Translating gives CASREGQTYGYTF. This rearrangement joins TRBV5-6 to TRBJ1-2; 7 positions agree with TRBD1. Germline lookup yields CDR1 SGHDT and CDR2 YYEEEE. V was pared by 5 bases and J by 5 bases, with 6 bases of the junction left unmatched. The CDR3 extends over 13 amino acids.

The chain has TRBV9 and TRBJ1-2; no firm D call. Germline values: CDR1 SGDLS, CDR2 YYNGEE. The CDR3 is made up of 14 amino acids. V was cut by 3 bases and J by 7 bases, with 16 bases left in between. The CDR3 loop reads CASSATILGGGYTF. Written as DNA, the CDR3 is TGTGCCAGCAGCGCCACCATCCTTGGTGGTGGCTACACCTTC.

This clone showed up just a few times. V and J are TRBV2 and TRBJ2-7; D is ambiguous. The germline V and J ends were trimmed by 3 bases and 2 bases, with 11 bases remaining between them. CDR1 and CDR2 from the germline V gene are SNHLY and FYNNEI. CDR3 length equals 14 residues. The CDR3 here is CASSEHPVTYEQYF. For the CDR3, the DNA is TGTGCCAGCAGTGAGCATCCGGTCACCTACGAGCAGTACTTC.

The chain joins TRBV7-8 to TRBJ1-5; a possible D gene is TRBD1 (5 bases). Trimming stripped 0 bases from V and 6 bases from J, with 12 bases between. There are 15 residues in the CDR3. CDR1 and CDR2 (germline): SGHVS, FQNEAQ. For the CDR3, the DNA is TGTGCCAGCAGCTTAGCTGGGGCTCCCGGTCAGCCCCAGCATTTT. It codes for CASSLAGAPGQPQHF.

The chain uses TRBV27 and TRBJ1-2; D unclear. V was clipped by 2 bases and J by 1 base, with 5 bases between them. This CDR3 is 13 amino acids long. Germline V gives CDR1 MNHEY, CDR2 SMNVEV (reference sequence). This CDR3 is CASSLRVNYGYTF. The CDR3 DNA sequence: TGTGCCAGCAGTTTAAGGGTTAACTATGGCTACACCTTC.

V gene TRBV27 combines with J gene TRBJ1-1; the D gene is possibly TRBD1 (5 bases). The CDR3 extends over 13 amino acids. V gave up 2 bases and J gave up 5 bases, with 9 bases separating them. The germline CDR1 and CDR2 sequences are MNHEY and SMNVEV (reference sequence). The CDR3 nucleotides read TGTGCCAGCAGTTTAGGGGGGGTGACTGAAGCTTTCTTT. Its translation is CASSLGGVTEAFF.

This clone has more than one count but fewer than ten. The chain employs TRBV5-1 and TRBJ2-2; tentatively, D is TRBD1 (5 bases). V lost 0 bases and J lost 6, with 18 bases in between. CDR3 length equals 17 residues. Germline assignment: CDR1 SGHRS and CDR2 YFSETQ. The CDR3 coding sequence is TGCGCCAGCAGCTTGGCCTCTAGGGATCAGGGATCCGGGGAGCTGTTTTTT. Translation gives CASSLASRDQGSGELFF.

The chain has TRBV6-5 and TRBJ1-1; a weak D match, TRBD1 (6 bases). This CDR3 contains 14 residues. CDR1 is MNHEY, CDR2 SVGAGI, per germline. The V gene lost 7 bases and the J gene lost 4 bases, with 16 bases spanning the gap. CDR3 region: CASMVGGHITEAFF. CDR3 in DNA: TGTGCCAGCATGGTCGGGGGCCATATCACTGAAGCTTTCTTT.

This clone occurred once. The chain combines TRBV7-8 with TRBJ1-1; D uncertain. Trimming took off 4 bases at V and 2 bases at J, with 8 bases between the two ends. Germline loops: CDR1 SGHVS, CDR2 FQNEAQ. This CDR3 is 13 amino acids long. In DNA form, the CDR3 reads TGTGCCAGCAGCTGGCGGGAAAACACTGAAGCTTTCTTT. Its translation: CASSWRENTEAFF.

This rearrangement joins TRBV5-1 to TRBJ1-2; 8 bases agree with TRBD1. With V trimmed by 5 bases and J by 4 bases, 10 bases remained unmatched. This CDR3 spans 15 amino acids. CDR1 and CDR2 from the germline V gene are SGHRS and YFSETQ. The CDR3 region is CASRSGQGGPYGYTF. The CDR3 nucleotides read TGCGCCAGCAGATCCGGACAGGGTGGGCCCTATGGCTACACCTTC.

The rearrangement joins TRBV18 to TRBJ2-7; D uncertain. There are 15 residues in the CDR3. CDR1 KGHSH and CDR2 LQKENI come from the germline V gene. V dropped 6 bases and J dropped 2 bases, with 17 bases sitting between them. The CDR3 loop is CASSPSPKGTYEQYF. CDR3 bases: TGTGCCAGCTCCCCTAGTCCCAAAGGTACCTACGAGCAGTACTTC.

In DNA, the CDR3 is TGTGCCAGCAGTTACACTTCGGGACCCAGCACAGATACGCAGTATTTT. As protein: CASSYTSGPSTDTQYF. This chain links TRBV6-5 with TRBJ2-3, with D perhaps TRBD1 or TRBD2 (5 bases each). V dropped 2 bases and J dropped 0 bases, with 12 bases sitting between them. This CDR3 has 16 residues. Germline loops: CDR1 MNHEY, CDR2 SVGAGI.

There are a few counts of this clone. V and J are TRBV6-5 and TRBJ1-1; 9 bases line up with TRBD1. CDR1 and CDR2 (germline): MNHEY, SVGAGI. This CDR3 spans 12 amino acids. V gave up 5 bases and J gave up 6 bases; unmatched junction bases: 1. This chain's CDR3 is CASSRTGAEAFF. CDR3 bases: TGTGCCAGCAGTAGGACAGGGGCTGAAGCTTTCTTT.

The genes are TRBV11-2 and TRBJ2-3; 9 nucleotides agree with TRBD2. CDR1 is SGHAT and CDR2 is FQNNGV in the germline V gene. V gave up 4 bases and J gave up 5 bases; unmatched junction bases: 10. The CDR3 covers 16 residues. CDR3 sequence reads: CASSSRMSGRRDTQYF. As DNA, the CDR3 is TGTGCCAGCAGCTCGAGAATGAGCGGGAGGCGAGATACGCAGTATTTT.

The rearrangement joins TRBV5-4 to TRBJ2-2; 10 nucleotides line up with TRBD1. This CDR3 contains 18 residues. Germline assignment: CDR1 SGHNT and CDR2 YYREEE (reference sequence). V was pared by 4 bases and J by 5 bases, with 14 bases of the junction left unmatched. The CDR3 sequence is CASSPRGADRGLTGELFF. In nucleotides, the CDR3 is TGTGCCAGCAGCCCGAGGGGGGCCGACAGGGGGCTTACCGGGGAGCTGTTTTTT.

This chain connects TRBV11-2 to TRBJ2-3; TRBD2 aligns across 9 bases. This CDR3 comprises 16 residues. Germline CDR1 reads SGHAT; CDR2 reads FQNNGV. Germline trimming cut 0 bases from V and 8 bases from J; bases unmatched to any gene: 9. The CDR3 sequence is CASSLETSGRGRTQYF. The CDR3 DNA reads as TGTGCCAGCAGCTTAGAGACTAGCGGAAGGGGACGTACGCAGTATTTT.

The chain couples TRBV6-1 to TRBJ1-5; D possibly corresponds to TRBD1 (5 bases). V lost 5 bases to trimming and J lost 7 bases, with 15 bases between them. Per germline, CDR1 MNHNS and CDR2 SASEGT. There are 14 residues in the CDR3. This CDR3 is CASSTQGGTQPQHF. The CDR3 nucleotides are TGTGCCAGCAGTACCCAGGGAGGAACGCAGCCCCAGCATTTT.

This rearrangement joins TRBV30 to TRBJ1-2; 7 bases agree with TRBD1. V lost 2 bases to trimming and J lost 4 bases; unmatched junction nucleotides: 7. The CDR3 consists of 14 residues. Germline V gene data show CDR1 as GTSNPN and CDR2 as SVGIG (reference sequence). The CDR3 nucleotides are TGTGCCTGGAGTCGAAGACAGGGAGCCTATGGCTACACCTTC. Its protein product is CAWSRRQGAYGYTF. Complete variable domain (other parts from reference TRBV30 and TRBJ1-2): SQTIHQWPATLVQPVGSPLSLECTVEGTSNPNLYWYRQAAGRGLQLLFYSVGIGQISSEVPQNLSASRPQDRQFILSSKKLLLSDSGFYLCAWSRRQGAYGYTFGSGTRLTVV.

V is TRBV15 and J is TRBJ1-3; D not resolved. V was clipped by 0 bases and J by 4 bases, with 16 bases between them. The V gene's germline CDR1 is LNHNV and CDR2 YYDKDF (reference sequence). This CDR3 region has 17 residues. The CDR3 region has the DNA TGTGCCACCAGCAGAGATCGAGGCAGCCCCAGAGGAAACACCATATATTTT. Translation gives CATSRDRGSPRGNTIYF.

The chain joins TRBV9 to TRBJ2-6; D may be TRBD1 or TRBD2 (5 bases each). Per germline, CDR1 SGDLS and CDR2 YYNGEE. The CDR3 covers 17 residues. V was pared by 4 bases and J by 0 bases, with 14 bases between. The CDR3 here is CASSPGSGSSGANVLTF. CDR3 bases: TGTGCCAGCAGCCCGGGGTCAGGGAGCTCTGGGGCCAACGTCCTGACTTTC.